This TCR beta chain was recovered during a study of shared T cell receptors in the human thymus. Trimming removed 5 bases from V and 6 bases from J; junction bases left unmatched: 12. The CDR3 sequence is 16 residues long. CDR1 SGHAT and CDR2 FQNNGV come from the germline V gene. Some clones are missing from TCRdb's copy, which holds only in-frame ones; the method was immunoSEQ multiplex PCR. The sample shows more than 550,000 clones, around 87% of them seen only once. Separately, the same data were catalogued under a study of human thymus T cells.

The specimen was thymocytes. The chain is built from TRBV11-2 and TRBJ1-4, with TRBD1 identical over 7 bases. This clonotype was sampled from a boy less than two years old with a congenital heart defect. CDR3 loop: CASSTRRAGTDEKLFF. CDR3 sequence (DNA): TGTGCCAGCAGCACAAGACGAGCCGGGACAGATGAAAAACTGTTTTTT.